Detailed here is one TCR beta chain. This sample was included in a study of blood T cell repertoires in COVID-19. At the level of the study: Acute and convalescent COVID-19 specimens originated in the United States, Italy and Spain. PBMCs, B-cell-depleted T cells, or T cells provided the cDNA or gDNA that made up the material.

Original methodology: Amplification of reference gene primers was used by the study to estimate nucleated cell counts. Sequencing was performed with immunoSEQ multiplex PCR; in TCRdb, only in-frame clones are kept and a portion is missing. V and J calls and clone size are copied from that table; D and trimming were computed from the DNA. The sample includes about 83,000 clones, approximately 80% of them seen just once. Per germline, CDR1 MNHEY and CDR2 SVGEGT. Losses at the gene ends were 6 bases for V and 10 bases for J; bases not matched to a gene: 9. This CDR3 contains 13 residues. The chain recombines TRBV6-2 or TRBV6-3 with TRBJ2-1; TRBD2 agrees at 7 bases. This clonotype was obtained from a woman aged 80 or older with acute or convalescent COVID-19. The source material was peripheral blood. The CDR3 nucleotides are TGTGCCAGCAGCTCGATATCGGGACTAGAGCAGTTCTTC. The encoded protein is CASSSISGLEQFF.